Here is one TCR beta chain with its context. The data belong to a study of OX40 agonist ivuxolimab in advanced cancers. Clones were read by immunoSEQ multiplex PCR, and TCRdb kept only the in-frame ones, dropping some. The data hold 35,000 to 45,000 clones, with less than 85% observed a single time. The investigators sampled blood at baseline, at cycle 4 day 1, and at cycle 7 day 1. The sequence came from an adult with an advanced solid tumor such as melanoma, head and neck, liver or kidney cancer. The sample consisted of CD4+ or CD8+ T cells sorted from blood, taken in a trial of the OX40 agonist ivuxolimab.

CDR3 nucleotides: TGTGCCAGCAGCGTGGAACAGGAGTCGTACAATGAGCAGTTCTTC. This gives the protein CASSVEQESYNEQFF. V usage is TRBV9 and J usage is TRBJ2-1; tentatively, D is TRBD1 (5 bases). Trimming stripped 2 bases from V and 4 bases from J, with 13 bases between. Germline values: CDR1 SGDLS, CDR2 YYNGEE. The CDR3 runs to 15 residues.